This record concerns one T cell receptor beta chain sequence. The antigen is undetermined. The data derive from a study of Ad26.COV2.S vaccination and SARS-CoV-2 variants. Looking at the study overall: The study gave Ad26.COV2.S intramuscularly, once or twice 56 days apart.

Study-wide findings and caveats: Non-spike TCR breadth showed similarity between vaccine and placebo recipients. It is possible that the TCR breadth and depth analyses underestimated the total T cell responses.

V shed 3 bases and J shed 8 bases, with 9 bases lying between them. Germline V gene lookup returns CDR1 SGHRS and CDR2 YFSETQ. CDR3 length equals 12 residues. The data were produced by immunoSEQ multiplex PCR, yet TCRdb's version contains in-frame clones alone and is incomplete. Here the sample spans roughly 390,000 clones, around 85% being singletons. Treatment specified: 19 received Ad26.COV2.S at low or high dose, single or two shots; roughly five received placebo; per-sample allocation not given. The samples were gathered on day 63 after the first injection of vaccine or placebo. This material consisted of peripheral blood, taken in a trial of Ad26.COV2.S vaccine versus placebo. The chain has TRBV5-1 and TRBJ1-3, with a possible D match to TRBD1 (5 bases). This sequence originates from a person aged 18-65 years who received the Ad26.COV2.S COVID-19 vaccine or a placebo. CDR3 sequence: CASSSGGDTIYF. The CDR3 DNA is TGCGCCAGCAGCTCGGGGGGTGACACCATATATTTT.